Each of the 2 T cell receptor beta chains below was sequenced from the same sample in a study of blood T cell repertoires in COVID-19. Method: immunoSEQ multiplex PCR; TCRdb's copy keeps in-frame clones and lacks some. The sample includes a few hundred thousand clones, almost 90% of them seen just once. Material for sequencing was PBMCs or T cells enriched from blood (not recorded which). Receptors were obtained from a woman younger than 30 with acute COVID-19.

The chain links TRBV27 to TRBJ2-1, with 7 bases that match TRBD2. CDR1 is MNHEY, CDR2 SMNVEV, per germline (reference sequence). This CDR3 has 15 amino acids. With V trimmed by 6 bases and J by 8 bases, 13 bases remained unmatched. The CDR3 DNA follows: TGTGCCAGCAGCCAAGGGGCGGGAGCGGTCGATGAGCAGTTCTTC. It is translated as CASSQGAGAVDEQFF.

V and J are TRBV5-1 and TRBJ2-7, with D possibly matching TRBD2 (6 bases). The CDR3 loop spans 16 amino acids. Germline assignment: CDR1 SGHRS and CDR2 YFSETQ. V was cut by 0 bases and J by 2 bases, with 15 bases left in between. DNA of the CDR3: TGCGCCAGCAGCTTGGGAGTAGGGACTCCGACCTACGAGCAGTACTTC. Amino acid sequence: CASSLGVGTPTYEQYF.